The 19 T cell receptor beta chains in this list originate from one sample, sequenced in a study of cytomegalovirus exposure and HLA in healthy donors. Both 60 Vbeta primers and 13 Jbeta primers went into the PCR. Clones were read by immunoSEQ multiplex PCR, and TCRdb kept only the in-frame ones, dropping some. The table includes 35,000 to 50,000 clones, 60% to 85% detected once. Material: PBMCs. These receptors were obtained from a man younger than 40 in good health and CMV-seronegative.

The V gene is TRBV7-2, the J gene TRBJ1-1, with D hard to call. The length of the CDR3 is 12 residues. Germline values: CDR1 SGHTA, CDR2 FQGNSA. V shed 5 bases and J shed 10 bases, with 14 bases lying between them. This chain's CDR3 is CASSDPGLLAFF. CDR3 DNA sequence: TGTGCCAGCAGCGATCCCGGGTTACTAGCTTTCTTT.

CDR3 nucleotides: TGTGCCAGCCCCCTTAGAACAAGAGCGGGAGGGGGATCGGGCACAGATACGCAGTATTTT. Translated, it gives CASPLRTRAGGGSGTDTQYF. The chain employs TRBV21-1 and TRBJ2-3; the table names TRBD2, a call not compared with the DNA. TRBV21-1 is termed a pseudogene. This CDR3 is 20 amino acids long.

The rearrangement links TRBV10-3 to TRBJ2-5; 7 bases fit TRBD1. J gave up 5 bases and V 5 bases, and 17 bases lay outside the gene matches. This CDR3 has 17 amino acids. Germline values: CDR1 ENHRY, CDR2 SYGVKD. The CDR3 is CAISSGVGTARGETQYF. CDR3 coding DNA: TGTGCCATCAGTTCCGGGGTTGGGACAGCGCGTGGTGAGACCCAGTACTTC.

The rearrangement uses TRBV5-1 and TRBJ1-6, with D possibly TRBD1 on 6 matching bases. The CDR3 contains 16 residues. Germline loops: CDR1 SGHRS, CDR2 YFSETQ. Trimming stripped 5 bases from V and 13 bases from J, with 25 bases between. The CDR3 spells CASRKGRGATEVPLHF. CDR3 DNA sequence: TGCGCCAGCAGAAAAGGGCGGGGGGCGACCGAGGTTCCCCTCCACTTT. Together with reference TRBV5-1 and TRBJ1-6, the CDR3 gives the full variable domain: KAGVTQTPRYLIKTRGQQVTLSCSPISGHRSVSWYQQTPGQGLQFLFEYFSETQRNKGNFPGRFSGRQFSNSRSEMNVSTLELGDSALYLCASRKGRGATEVPLHFGNGTRLTVT.

The CDR3 loop is CASITPGVGTEAFF. DNA for the CDR3: TGTGCCAGCATCACGCCAGGGGTGGGTACTGAAGCTTTCTTT. V usage is TRBV6-5 and J usage is TRBJ1-1, with D perhaps matching TRBD1 (6 bases). There are 14 residues in the CDR3. Between the trimmed V and J ends, which lost 7 bases and 5 bases, there was a span of 17 bases. Germline-derived CDR1 and CDR2 are MNHEY and SVGAGI.

The gene calls are TRBV10-2 and TRBJ2-6, with 7 bases identical to TRBD1. Looked up from germline, CDR1 is WSHSY and CDR2 is SAAADI. CDR3 size: 16 residues. V gave up 4 bases and J gave up 0 bases; unmatched junction bases: 3. CDR3 bases: TGCGCCAGCAGTGGACAGGGATACTCTGGGGCCAACGTCCTGACTTTC. Protein product: CASSGQGYSGANVLTF.

V usage is TRBV4-3 and J usage is TRBJ1-2; possibly TRBD1 for D (6 bases). The CDR3 loop spans 17 amino acids. Germline CDR1 LGHNA, CDR2 YSLEER. Trimming pared 0 bases from V and 0 bases from J, leaving 14 bases between. CDR3 protein: CASSQDVRGSPNYGYTF. CDR3 DNA sequence: TGCGCCAGCAGCCAAGATGTGAGGGGGAGCCCTAACTATGGCTACACCTTC.

V is TRBV18 and J is TRBJ1-1; weak D call: TRBD1 (6 bases). From germline, CDR1 is KGHSH and CDR2 LQKENI. The CDR3 loop spans 15 amino acids. V was cut by 3 bases and J by 0 bases, with 11 bases left in between. The CDR3 reads CASSPTGTLNTEAFF. CDR3 nucleotides: TGTGCCAGCTCACCCACCGGGACATTGAACACTGAAGCTTTCTTT. Full variable domain (rest looked up from reference TRBV18 and TRBJ1-1): NAGVMQNPRHLVRRRGQEARLRCSPMKGHSHVYWYRQLPEEGLKFMVYLQKENIIDESGMPKERFSAEFPKEGPSILRIQQVVRGDSAAYFCASSPTGTLNTEAFFGQGTRLTVV.

V gene TRBV6-6 combines with J gene TRBJ2-1; 11 bases line up with TRBD2. Per germline, CDR1 MNHNY and CDR2 SVGAGI (reference sequence). The CDR3 is 15 residues long. V was pared by 2 bases and J by 5 bases, with 2 bases of the junction left unmatched. CDR3 region: CASSYRLAGNNEQFF. CDR3 DNA: TGTGCCAGCAGTTACCGACTAGCGGGGAACAATGAGCAGTTCTTC.

The V and J genes are TRBV30 and TRBJ2-5, with 14 bases matching TRBD2. The end of the DNA fits TRBJ2-7 better, so the J call may be wrong. The CDR3 has 19 amino acids. The germline CDR1 and CDR2 sequences are GTSNPN and SVGIG (reference sequence). CDR3 DNA sequence: TGTGCCTGGAGTGGCACCGGACTAGCGGGAGGTTTTATCCCCTACGAGCAGTACTTC. Protein product: CAWSGTGLAGGFIPYEQYF.

This chain's CDR3 is CASSPLGGGYNEQFF. CDR3 DNA: TGTGCCAGCAGTCCACTCGGCGGGGGGTACAATGAGCAGTTCTTC. J is TRBJ2-1 and V is TRBV7-3, with 8 bases aligning to TRBD2. Germline loops: CDR1 SGHTA, CDR2 FQGTGA. The V segment lost 6 bases and the J segment 4 bases; nucleotides outside the gene matches: 8. The CDR3 has 15 amino acids.

The chain carries TRBV10-3 and TRBJ1-5; the D is unclear. The CDR3 loop spans 16 amino acids. V shed 2 bases and J shed 6 bases, with 17 bases lying between them. Germline values: CDR1 ENHRY, CDR2 SYGVKD. Here the CDR3 reads CAISERQVGEGQPQHF. The CDR3 nucleotides read TGTGCCATCAGTGAGCGACAAGTGGGAGAGGGTCAGCCCCAGCATTTT.

J is TRBJ2-5 and V is TRBV6-4, with D possibly TRBD1 on 5 matching bases. CDR1 and CDR2 from the germline V gene are MRHNA and SNTAGT. The V end was cut by 6 bases, the J end by 1 base, with 15 bases between. The CDR3 runs to 15 residues. CDR3 protein: CASRLPDRLQETQYF. The CDR3 DNA reads as TGTGCCAGCAGACTGCCCGACAGACTCCAAGAGACCCAGTACTTC.

This clone was picked up a small number of times. The chain couples TRBV5-6 to TRBJ2-1; tentative D call: TRBD2 (5 bases). The CDR3 consists of 14 residues. Trimming cost V 2 bases and J 5 bases, with 11 bases left between them. Germline V CDR1 and CDR2: SGHDT, YYEEEE. The CDR3: CASSFGLANNEQFF. As DNA, the CDR3 is TGTGCCAGCAGCTTCGGTCTAGCCAACAATGAGCAGTTCTTC.

The V gene is TRBV5-4, the J gene TRBJ2-7; possibly TRBD1 for D (5 bases). Per germline, CDR1 SGHNT and CDR2 YYREEE (reference sequence). The CDR3 extends over 16 amino acids. Trimming cost V 4 bases and J 0 bases, with 17 bases left between them. CDR3 DNA: TGTGCCAGCAGCACCTCGACAGCCAGGAGCTCCTACGAGCAGTACTTC. It is translated as CASSTSTARSSYEQYF. Full variable domain (missing parts from reference TRBV5-4 and TRBJ2-7): ETGVTQSPTHLIKTRGQQVTLRCSSQSGHNTVSWYQQALGQGPQFIFQYYREEENGRGNFPPRFSGLQFPNYSSELNVNALELDDSALYLCASSTSTARSSYEQYFGPGTRLTVT.

J is TRBJ1-2 and V is TRBV29-1; no definite D call. Trimming stripped 7 bases from V and 3 bases from J, with 12 bases between. The CDR3 contains 12 residues. Germline V lookup: CDR1 SQVTM, CDR2 ANQGSEA. The CDR3 region is CSARAADYGYTF. In DNA, the CDR3 is TGCAGCGCGAGGGCGGCGGACTATGGCTACACCTTC. The full variable domain, completed using reference TRBV29-1 and TRBJ1-2, is SAVISQKPSRDICQRGTSLTIQCQVDSQVTMMFWYRQQPGQSLTLIATANQGSEATYESGFVIDKFPISRPNLTFSTLTVSNMSPEDSSIYLCSARAADYGYTFGSGTRLTVV.

This sequence joins TRBV5-1 and TRBJ2-5, with 7 bases fitting TRBD1. The CDR3 runs 14 residues. Germline V gives CDR1 SGHRS, CDR2 YFSETQ. Losses at the gene ends were 4 bases for V and 1 base for J; bases not matched to a gene: 4. CDR3 in DNA: TGCGCCAGCAGCCCAGGGACAGCCCAAGAGACCCAGTACTTC. Its translation is CASSPGTAQETQYF.

The chain couples TRBV6-5 to TRBJ1-3; D may be TRBD1 (6 bases). This CDR3 has 14 amino acids. Germline V gene data show CDR1 as MNHEY and CDR2 as SVGAGI. The V and J ends lost 2 bases and 2 bases respectively, with 7 bases between them. The CDR3 spells CASSYQGPGNTIYF. The CDR3 DNA sequence: TGTGCCAGCAGTTACCAGGGGCCTGGAAACACCATATATTTT.

The count of this clone is one. The genes are TRBV7-6 and TRBJ2-7; TRBD2 is a possible D gene (6 bases). CDR3 size: 14 residues. CDR1 and CDR2 from the germline V gene are SGHVS and FNYEAQ. With 2 bases removed from V and 0 bases from J, the gap between germline ends came to 8 bases. The DNA for the CDR3 is TGTGCCAGCAGCTTACGGGAGCCCTCCTACGAGCAGTACTTC. Translated, it gives CASSLREPSYEQYF.